This T cell receptor beta chain was sequenced for a study of blood T cell repertoires in COVID-19. This clone has a handful of counts. The germline V and J ends were trimmed by 1 base and 7 bases, with 23 bases remaining between them. Germline V gene sequence: CDR1 SGHRS, CDR2 YFSETQ. The CDR3 has 18 amino acids. Per the study methods: Reference gene primer amplification gave estimated nucleated cell counts. Sequenced by immunoSEQ multiplex PCR; TCRdb stores in-frame clones only, minus some. The DNA was the basis for D and trimming; V, J and clone size are from that table. The table shows approximately 200,000 clones, with less than 90% occurring only once.

The sequencing sample was made of peripheral blood. This TCR was recovered from an older woman who had recovered from COVID-19. The chain combines TRBV5-1 with TRBJ1-4; D may be TRBD1 (6 bases). This CDR3 reads CASSLRIGRGRGGEKLFF. Written as DNA, the CDR3 is TGCGCCAGCAGCTTGAGGATAGGAAGGGGCAGGGGCGGTGAAAAACTGTTTTTT.